This TCR beta chain was identified during a study of naive CD8 T cells in extremely preterm neonates. Here immunoSEQ multiplex PCR was the method, and the copy in TCRdb shows in-frame clones only, minus some. Seen here are about 6,100 clones, roughly 98% observed once, and the top ten hold more than 0.4%. Cord blood came from elective full-term cesareans at about 35-41 weeks without labor or membrane rupture. This CDR3 is built from 14 residues. V shed 2 bases and J 4 bases; nucleotides not matched to a gene: 3. In germline, CDR1 is SGHAT, CDR2 FQNNGV. This TCR was recovered from a newborn in good health. The V and J genes are TRBV11-2 and TRBJ1-1; 8 nucleotides line up with TRBD1. The specimen was naive CD8+ T cells from cord blood. The CDR3 here is CASSLFTGGTEAFF. The DNA of the CDR3 is TGTGCCAGCAGCTTATTCACAGGGGGCACTGAAGCTTTCTTT.